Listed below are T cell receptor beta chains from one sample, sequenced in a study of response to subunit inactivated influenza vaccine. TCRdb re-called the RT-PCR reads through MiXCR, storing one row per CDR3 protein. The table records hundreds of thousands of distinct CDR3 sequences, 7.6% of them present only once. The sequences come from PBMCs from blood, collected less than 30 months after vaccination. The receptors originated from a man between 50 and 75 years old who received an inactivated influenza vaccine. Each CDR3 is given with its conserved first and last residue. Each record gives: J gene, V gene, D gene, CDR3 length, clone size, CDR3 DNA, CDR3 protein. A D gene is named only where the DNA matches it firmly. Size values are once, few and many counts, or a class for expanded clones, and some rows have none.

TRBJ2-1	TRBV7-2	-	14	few	TGTGCCAGCAGCCGGACAGTGGGGGTCAATGAGCAGTTCTTC	CASSRTVGVNEQFF
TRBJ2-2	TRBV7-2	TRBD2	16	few	TGTGCCAGCAGCTTAGTATCGGGGGGGCGAACCGGGGAGCTGTTTTTT	CASSLVSGGRTGELFF
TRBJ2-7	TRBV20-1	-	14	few	TGCAGTGCTAGAGCCCCGACTGTCTCCTACGAGCAGTACTTC	CSARAPTVSYEQYF
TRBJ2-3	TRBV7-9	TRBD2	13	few	TGTGCCAGCCTTAGCGGGAGCACAGATACGCAGTATTTT	CASLSGSTDTQYF
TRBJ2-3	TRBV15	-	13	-	TGTGCCACCAGCAGAGCGGAGGGAGATACGCAGTATTTT	CATSRAEGDTQYF
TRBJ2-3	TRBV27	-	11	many	TGTGCCAGCAGGAAGGGGGGTACGCAGTATTTT	CASRKGGTQYF
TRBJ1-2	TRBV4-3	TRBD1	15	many	TGCGCCAGCAGCCAAGAAGACAGGGGACACTATGGCTACACCTTC	CASSQEDRGHYGYTF
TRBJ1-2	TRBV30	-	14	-	TGTGCCTGGAGAACCGGGACTTCTACCTATGGCTACACCTTC	CAWRTGTSTYGYTF
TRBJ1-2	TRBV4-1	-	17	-	TGCGCCAGCAGCCTCCCCCCACCTAGGGGCGCGGGCTATGGCTACACCTTC	CASSLPPPRGAGYGYTF
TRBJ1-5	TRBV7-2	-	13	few	TGTGCCAGCAGCTTAGACGGGTTCTCGCCCCAGCATTTT	CASSLDGFSPQHF
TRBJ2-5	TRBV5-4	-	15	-	TGTGCCAGCAGCTCTGGGGGGGCGCGGGAAGAGACCCAGTACTTC	CASSSGGAREETQYF
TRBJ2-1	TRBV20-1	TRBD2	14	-	TGCAGTGCTCCCCGGACTAGTACGGCCAATGAGCAGTTCTTC	CSAPRTSTANEQFF
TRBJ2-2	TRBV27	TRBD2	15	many	TGTGCCAGCAGTTTCGGGACTAGCGGCGAAGGGGAGCTGTTTTTT	CASSFGTSGEGELFF
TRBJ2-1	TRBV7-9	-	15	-	TGTGCCAACAGCTCAGAACGCAGGATTTACAATGAGCAGTTCTTC	CANSSERRIYNEQFF
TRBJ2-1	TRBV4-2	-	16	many	TGTGCCAGCAGCCCCCTTGGGGACCTCGCCTCCCCTGAGCAGTTCTTC	CASSPLGDLASPEQFF
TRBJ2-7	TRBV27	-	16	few	TGTGCCAGCAGTACCAGCACGGGACTCCTACTCTACGAGCAGTACTTC	CASSTSTGLLLYEQYF
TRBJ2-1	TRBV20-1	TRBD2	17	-	TGCAGTGCTAGAGGCACCCTAGCGGGAGTGGCCTACAATGAGCAGTTCTTC	CSARGTLAGVAYNEQFF
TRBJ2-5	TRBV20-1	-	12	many	TGCAGTGCTAGAGTCGGGGGCGAGACCCAGTACTTC	CSARVGGETQYF
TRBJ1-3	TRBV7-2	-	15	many	TGTGCCAGCAGCTTAGCGTCGGCAGCTGGAAACACCATATATTTT	CASSLASAAGNTIYF
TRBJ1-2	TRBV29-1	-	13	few	TGCAGCGTCACAGACCGGGGGGCTGATGGCTACACCTTC	CSVTDRGADGYTF
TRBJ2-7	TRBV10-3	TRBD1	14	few	TGTGCCATCAGTGAGGCGGGACAGGGGGTAAGAGGGTACTTC	CAISEAGQGVRGYF
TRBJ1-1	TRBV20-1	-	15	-	TGCAGTGCTAGCCGTTACAGGGTTGGAGGCACTGAAGCTTTCTTT	CSASRYRVGGTEAFF
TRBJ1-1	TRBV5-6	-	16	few	TGTGCCAGCAGCGGCCTCAGGGGCCGGGTGAACACTGAAGCTTTCTTT	CASSGLRGRVNTEAFF
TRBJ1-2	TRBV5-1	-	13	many	TGCGCCAGCAGCTTGGGACAGGACTATGGCTACACCTTC	CASSLGQDYGYTF
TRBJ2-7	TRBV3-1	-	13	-	TGTGCCAGCAGCCAGACGGACCGAGCCCCGCAGTACTTC	CASSQTDRAPQYF
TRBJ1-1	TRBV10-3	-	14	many	TGTGCCATCAGTGAGAGGAACAGGGACACTGAAGCTTTCTTT	CAISERNRDTEAFF
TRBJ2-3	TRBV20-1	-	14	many	TGCAGTGCTGAGAGCGGAGAAGGGGCAGATACGCAGTATTTT	CSAESGEGADTQYF
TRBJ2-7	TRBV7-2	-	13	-	TGTGCCAGCAGCTTAGGGACGGGTCCCGAGCAGTACTTC	CASSLGTGPEQYF
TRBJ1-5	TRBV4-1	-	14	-	TGCGCCAGCAGCCAAGCAGGGTTGCGACAGCCCCAGCATTTT	CASSQAGLRQPQHF
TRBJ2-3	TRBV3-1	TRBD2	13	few	TGTGCCAGCAGCCAAGGGACTAGCGGGACGCAGTATTTT	CASSQGTSGTQYF
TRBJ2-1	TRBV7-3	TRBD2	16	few	TGTGCCAGCAGCCCGGGACTAGCGGATTCCTACAATGAGCAGTTCTTC	CASSPGLADSYNEQFF
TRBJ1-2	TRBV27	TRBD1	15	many	TGTGCCAGCAGTCCGTCGGGACAGAACTACTATGGCTACACCTTC	CASSPSGQNYYGYTF
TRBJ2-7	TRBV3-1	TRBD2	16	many	TGTGCCAGCAGCCAAGAAACCGGGAGGTTGACCTACGAGCAGTACTTC	CASSQETGRLTYEQYF
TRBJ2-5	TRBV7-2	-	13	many	TGTGCCAGCAGCTTAGTCGGGTTCGAGACCCAGTACTTC	CASSLVGFETQYF
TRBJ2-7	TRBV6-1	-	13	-	TGTGCCAGCAGCGCCCAGCGCTCCTACGAGCAGTACTTC	CASSAQRSYEQYF
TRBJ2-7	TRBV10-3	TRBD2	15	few	TGTGCCATCAGCCCCCTAGCGGGATCTTGGGACGAGCAGTACTTC	CAISPLAGSWDEQYF
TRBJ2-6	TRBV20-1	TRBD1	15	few	TGCAGTGCTAGAGCGACAGGGGTCGGGGCCAACGTCCTGACTTTC	CSARATGVGANVLTF
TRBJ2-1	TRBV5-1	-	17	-	TGCGCCAGCAGCTTGGCGGCGGCGGCTCCTGGCCCCAATGAGCAGTTCTTC	CASSLAAAAPGPNEQFF
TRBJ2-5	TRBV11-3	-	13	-	TGTACCAGCAGCTCCATAGGGTCGGAGACCCAGTACTTC	CTSSSIGSETQYF
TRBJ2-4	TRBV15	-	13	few	TGTGCCACCAGCAGAGAGGGGAAAAACATTCAGTACTTC	CATSREGKNIQYF
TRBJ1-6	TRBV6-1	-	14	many	TGTGCCAGCAGTGGCGGGACGTCAAATTCACCCCTCCACTTT	CASSGGTSNSPLHF
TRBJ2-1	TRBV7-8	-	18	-	TGTGCCAGCAGCCCTAGTATAGGTGGGACCACAGACTACAATGAGCAGTTCTTC	CASSPSIGGTTDYNEQFF
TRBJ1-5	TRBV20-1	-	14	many	TGCAGTGCTGTACAGGGAATGGGCAATCAGCCCCAGCATTTT	CSAVQGMGNQPQHF
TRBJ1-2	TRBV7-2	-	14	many	TGTGCCAGCAGCGCCCGGGACACTCTCTATGGCTACACCTTC	CASSARDTLYGYTF
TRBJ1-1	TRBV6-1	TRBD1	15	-	TGTGCCAGCAGTGAACAGGGGGCTGGGAACACTGAAGCTTTCTTT	CASSEQGAGNTEAFF
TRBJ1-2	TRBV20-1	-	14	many	TGCAGTGCTAGTCACGGACTCCGAGGGAATGGCTACACCTTC	CSASHGLRGNGYTF